This TCR beta chain comes out of a study of blood T cells in healthy people across ages. A second 7 to 11 cycle PCR used barcoded and J-beta primers. MiXCR, applied by TCRdb to the 5' RACE reads, yields one record per CDR3 protein. The data hold some 890,000 distinct CDR3 sequences, with 25% to 35% observed a single time. This clonotype was seen many times. V gave up 7 bases and J gave up 5 bases, with 17 bases separating them. Looked up from germline, CDR1 is SQVTM and CDR2 is ANQGSEA. This CDR3 comprises 13 residues. In addition, the sample was reused for a study of T cells of mothers and their children.

Sequenced material: blood. The TCR comes from a middle-aged woman in good health. The chain links TRBV29-1 to TRBJ2-5, with D tentatively TRBD2 (6 bases). CDR3 region: CSALEGTRETQYF. Here the CDR3 DNA reads TGCAGCGCCTTGGAGGGCACAAGGGAGACCCAGTACTTC. Full variable domain (remainder filled in from reference TRBV29-1 and TRBJ2-5): SAVISQKPSRDICQRGTSLTIQCQVDSQVTMMFWYRQQPGQSLTLIATANQGSEATYESGFVIDKFPISRPNLTFSTLTVSNMSPEDSSIYLCSALEGTRETQYFGPGTRLLVL.